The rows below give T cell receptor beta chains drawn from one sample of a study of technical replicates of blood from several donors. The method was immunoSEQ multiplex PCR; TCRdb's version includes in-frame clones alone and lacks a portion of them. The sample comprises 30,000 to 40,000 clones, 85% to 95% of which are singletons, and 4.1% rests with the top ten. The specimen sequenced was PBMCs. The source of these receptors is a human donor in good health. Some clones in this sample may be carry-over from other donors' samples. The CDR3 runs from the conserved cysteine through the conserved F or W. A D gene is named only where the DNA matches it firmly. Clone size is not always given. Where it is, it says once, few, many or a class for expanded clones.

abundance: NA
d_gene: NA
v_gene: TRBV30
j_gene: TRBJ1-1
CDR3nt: TGTGCCTGGAGTGTAGAAGGCTTAGCAGCTGAAGCTTTCTTT
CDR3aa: CAWSVEGLAAEAFF

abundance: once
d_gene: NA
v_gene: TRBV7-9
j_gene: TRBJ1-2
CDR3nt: TGTGCCAGCAGCCCAACAGGCGGGATCTATGGCTACACCTTC
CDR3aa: CASSPTGGIYGYTF

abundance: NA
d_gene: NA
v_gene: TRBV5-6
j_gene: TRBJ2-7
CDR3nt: TGTGCCAGCAGCTTGGTCGGGTACGAGCAGTACTTC
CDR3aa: CASSLVGYEQYF

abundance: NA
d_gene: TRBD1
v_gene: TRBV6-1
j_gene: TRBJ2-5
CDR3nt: TGTGCCAGCGGAAGGGACAGGGCGATGGAGACCCAGTACTTC
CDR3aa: CASGRDRAMETQYF

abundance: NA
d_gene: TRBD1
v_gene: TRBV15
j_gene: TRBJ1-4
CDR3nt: TGTGCCACCAGCGCTAGGGACAGGGTGATACAAAAACTGTTTTTT
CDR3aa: CATSARDRVIQKLFF

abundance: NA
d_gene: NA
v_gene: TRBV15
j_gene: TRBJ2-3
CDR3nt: TGTGCCACCCAACAGGGTACTACGCAGTATTTT
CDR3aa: CATQQGTTQYF

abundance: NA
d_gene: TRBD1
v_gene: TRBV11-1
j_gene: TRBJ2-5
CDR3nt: TGTGCCAGCAGCCAGGGACAGAAAGAGACCCAGTACTTC
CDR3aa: CASSQGQKETQYF

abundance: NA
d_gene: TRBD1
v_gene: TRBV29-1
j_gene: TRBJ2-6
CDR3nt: TGCAGCGTCGAGACAGGGACTGGGGCCAACGTCCTGACTTTC
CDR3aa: CSVETGTGANVLTF

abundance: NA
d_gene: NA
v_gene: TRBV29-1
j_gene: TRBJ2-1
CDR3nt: TGCAGCGTCTCGAGCTCCCTCTCCTACAATGAGCAGTTCTTC
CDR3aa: CSVSSSLSYNEQFF

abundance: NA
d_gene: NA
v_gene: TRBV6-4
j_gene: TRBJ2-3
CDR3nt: TGTGCCAGCGCTTTGATCGGGGAAGGCGATACGCAGTATTTT
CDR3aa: CASALIGEGDTQYF

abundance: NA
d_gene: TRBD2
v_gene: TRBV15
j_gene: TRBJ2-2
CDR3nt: TGTGCCACCAGCCGAGGAACTAGCGGGTTGAACACCGGGGAGCTGTTTTTT
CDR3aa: CATSRGTSGLNTGELFF

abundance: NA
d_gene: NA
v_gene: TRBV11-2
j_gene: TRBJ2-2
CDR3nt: TGTGCCAGCAGCTTGAGCCGCACTACCACCGGGGAGCTGTTTTTT
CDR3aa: CASSLSRTTTGELFF

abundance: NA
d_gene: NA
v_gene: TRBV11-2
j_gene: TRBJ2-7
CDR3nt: TGTGCCAGCAGCTTAGATACCGTCGGCGAGCAGTACTTC
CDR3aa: CASSLDTVGEQYF

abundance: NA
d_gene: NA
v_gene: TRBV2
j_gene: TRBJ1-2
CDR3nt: TGTGCCAGCAGTCTCGCAGGGGAGGGGTATGGCTACACCTTC
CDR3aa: CASSLAGEGYGYTF

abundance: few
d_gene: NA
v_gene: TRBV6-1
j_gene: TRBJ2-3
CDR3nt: TGTGCCAGCAGTCGAGGAGGAGATACGCAGTATTTT
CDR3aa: CASSRGGDTQYF

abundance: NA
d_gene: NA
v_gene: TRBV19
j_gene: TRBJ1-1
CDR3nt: TGTGCCAGTGCCTATCGGAACACTGAAGCTTTCTTT
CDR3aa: CASAYRNTEAFF

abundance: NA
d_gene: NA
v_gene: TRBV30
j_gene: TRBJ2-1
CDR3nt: TGTGCCGGGTGGACACACCACAATGAGCAGTTCTTC
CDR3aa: CAGWTHHNEQFF

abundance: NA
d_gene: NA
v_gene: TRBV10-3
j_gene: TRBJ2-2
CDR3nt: TGTGCCATCAGTGAGTCAGAGGGAGCGGGGGAGCTGTTTTTT
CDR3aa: CAISESEGAGELFF

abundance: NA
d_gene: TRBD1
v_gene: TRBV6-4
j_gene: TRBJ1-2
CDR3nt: TGTGCCAGCAGTGACGATGGACAGGGAATAAGTGGCTACACCTTC
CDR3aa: CASSDDGQGISGYTF

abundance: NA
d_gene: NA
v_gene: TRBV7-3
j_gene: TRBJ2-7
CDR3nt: TGTGCCAGCAGCTTACTGAGCGGTCCATACGAGCAGTACTTC
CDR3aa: CASSLLSGPYEQYF

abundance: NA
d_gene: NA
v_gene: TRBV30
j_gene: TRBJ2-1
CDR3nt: TGTGCCTGGAGTGGAGGAGGGTGGAATGAGCAGTTCTTC
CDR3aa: CAWSGGGWNEQFF

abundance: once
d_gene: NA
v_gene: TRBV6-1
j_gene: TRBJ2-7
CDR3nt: TGTGCCAGCAGACCCGACCCCGGGAGCTCCTACGAGCAGTACTTC
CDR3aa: CASRPDPGSSYEQYF

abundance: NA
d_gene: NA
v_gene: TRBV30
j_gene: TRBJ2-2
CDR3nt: TGTGCCTGGAGTGGACTGAAGAACACCGGGGAGCTGTTTTTT
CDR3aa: CAWSGLKNTGELFF

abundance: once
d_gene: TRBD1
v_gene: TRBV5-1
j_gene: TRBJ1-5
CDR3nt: TGCGCCAGCAGCTTGGAGGGGGCGGGCAATCAGCCCCAGCATTTT
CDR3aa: CASSLEGAGNQPQHF

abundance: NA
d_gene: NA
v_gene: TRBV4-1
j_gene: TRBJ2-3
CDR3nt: TGCGCCAGCAGCCAAGATCCCGACGCGGTGCGCACAGATACGCAGTATTTT
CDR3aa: CASSQDPDAVRTDTQYF

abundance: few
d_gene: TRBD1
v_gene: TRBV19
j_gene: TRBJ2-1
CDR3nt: TGTGCCAGTAGCTGGGGGGGGACAGGGACCATCAATGAGCAGTTCTTC
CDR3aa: CASSWGGTGTINEQFF

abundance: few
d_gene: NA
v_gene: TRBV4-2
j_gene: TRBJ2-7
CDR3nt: TGTGCCAGCAGCCAAGAGTCCGAGAGCTCCTACGAGCAGTACTTC
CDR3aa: CASSQESESSYEQYF

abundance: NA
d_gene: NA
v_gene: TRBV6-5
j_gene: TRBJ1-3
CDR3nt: TGTGCCAGCAGACCGACCGGGACAAGCAACACCATATATTTT
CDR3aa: CASRPTGTSNTIYF

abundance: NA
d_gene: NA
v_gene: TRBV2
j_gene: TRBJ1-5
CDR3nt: TGTGCCAGCTCGAAGGGGGGGTGGGACAGCAATCAGCCCCAGCATTTT
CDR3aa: CASSKGGWDSNQPQHF

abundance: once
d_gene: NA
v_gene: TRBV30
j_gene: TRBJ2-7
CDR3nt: TGTGCCTGCCTCGGGAATCACGAGCAGTACTTC
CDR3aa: CACLGNHEQYF

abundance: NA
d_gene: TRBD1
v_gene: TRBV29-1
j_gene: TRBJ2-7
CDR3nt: TGCAGCGCCATGCCAGGGGGCTCTTCCTACGAGCAGTACTTC
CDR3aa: CSAMPGGSSYEQYF

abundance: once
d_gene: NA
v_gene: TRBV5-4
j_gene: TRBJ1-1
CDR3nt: TGTGCCAGCAGCTTGTGGGCCACTGAAGCTTTCTTT
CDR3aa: CASSLWATEAFF

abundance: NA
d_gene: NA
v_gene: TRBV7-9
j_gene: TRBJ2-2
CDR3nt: TGTGCCAGCATCACGGGGGCGAACACCGGGGAGCTGTTTTTT
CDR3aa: CASITGANTGELFF

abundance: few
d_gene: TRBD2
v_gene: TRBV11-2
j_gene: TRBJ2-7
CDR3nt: TGTGCCAGCAGCCCCTCGACTAGCGCCGTCTACGAGCAGTACTTC
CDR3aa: CASSPSTSAVYEQYF

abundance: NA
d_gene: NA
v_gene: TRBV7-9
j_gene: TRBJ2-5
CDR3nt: TGTGCCAGCGCCAGGGAGACCCAGTACTTC
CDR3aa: CASARETQYF

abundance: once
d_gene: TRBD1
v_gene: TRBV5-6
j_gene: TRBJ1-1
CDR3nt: TGTGCCAGCAGCTTACAGGGGTATGGTGAAGCTTTCTTT
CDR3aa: CASSLQGYGEAFF

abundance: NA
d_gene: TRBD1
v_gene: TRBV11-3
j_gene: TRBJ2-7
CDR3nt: TGTGCCAGCTCCCAGACAGGGGGCGACGAGCAGTACTTC
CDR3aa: CASSQTGGDEQYF

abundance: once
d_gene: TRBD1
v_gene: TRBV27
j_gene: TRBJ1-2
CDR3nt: TGTGCCAGCAGTTCGACAGGGAATTTAATCTATGGCTACACCTTC
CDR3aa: CASSSTGNLIYGYTF

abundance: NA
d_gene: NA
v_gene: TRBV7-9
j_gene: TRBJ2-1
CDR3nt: TGTGCCAGCAGATGGGCTGCCTCCGGGAGCGAGCAGTTCTTC
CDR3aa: CASRWAASGSEQFF

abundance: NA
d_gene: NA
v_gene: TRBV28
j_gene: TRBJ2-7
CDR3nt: TGTGCCAGCAGTTCCCTTCGGTCCTTGTATTCCTACGAGCAGTACTTC
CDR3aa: CASSSLRSLYSYEQYF

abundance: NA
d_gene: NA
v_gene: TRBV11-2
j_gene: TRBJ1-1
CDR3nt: TGTGCCAGCAGCCCGCCCCACCTATCATCCACTGAAGCTTTCTTT
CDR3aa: CASSPPHLSSTEAFF

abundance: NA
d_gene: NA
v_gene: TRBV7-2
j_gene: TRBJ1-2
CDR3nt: TGTGCCAGCAGCTTAGGGCAGGGTCTCTATGGCTACACCTTC
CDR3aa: CASSLGQGLYGYTF

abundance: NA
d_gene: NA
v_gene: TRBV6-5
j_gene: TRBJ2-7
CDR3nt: TGTGCCAGCAGTTACGAACAGGGCTCCTACGAGCAGTACTTC
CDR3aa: CASSYEQGSYEQYF

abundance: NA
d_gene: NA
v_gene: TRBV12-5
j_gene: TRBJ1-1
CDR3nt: TGTGCTAGTGCCTCGGGTTGGAAGAACACTGAAGCTTTCTTT
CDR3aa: CASASGWKNTEAFF

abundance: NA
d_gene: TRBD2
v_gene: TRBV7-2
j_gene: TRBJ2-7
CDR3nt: TGTGCCAGCAGCGGTGGACTAGCGGGATCTCGCGAGCAGTACTTC
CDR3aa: CASSGGLAGSREQYF

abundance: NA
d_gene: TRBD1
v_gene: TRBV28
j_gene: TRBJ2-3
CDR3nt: TGTGCCAGCAGTCCCTCCGGGGGGACAGGGAAGGGAGATACGCAGTATTTT
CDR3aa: CASSPSGGTGKGDTQYF

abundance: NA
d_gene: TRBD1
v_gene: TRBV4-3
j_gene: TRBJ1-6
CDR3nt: TGCGCCAGCAGCCATGCCGGGACAGGGGGCTCACCCCTCCACTTT
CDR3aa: CASSHAGTGGSPLHF

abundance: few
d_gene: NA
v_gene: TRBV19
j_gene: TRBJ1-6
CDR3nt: TGTGCCAGCGATGTGGGGAGCTCCTATAATTCACCCCTCCACTTT
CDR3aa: CASDVGSSYNSPLHF

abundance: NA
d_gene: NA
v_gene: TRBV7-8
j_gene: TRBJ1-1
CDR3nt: TGTGCCAGCAGCCCGACAGGCACTGAAGCTTTCTTT
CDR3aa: CASSPTGTEAFF

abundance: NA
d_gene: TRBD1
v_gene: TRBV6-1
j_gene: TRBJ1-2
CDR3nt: TGTGCCAGCATTATGGGACAGGGGGCTTATGGCTACACCTTC
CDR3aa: CASIMGQGAYGYTF

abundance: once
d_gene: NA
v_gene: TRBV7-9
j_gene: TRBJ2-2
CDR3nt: TGTGCCAGCAGCCCTAGTGGTACCGGGGAGCTGTTTTTT
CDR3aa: CASSPSGTGELFF

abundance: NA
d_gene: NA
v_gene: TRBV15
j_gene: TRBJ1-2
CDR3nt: TGTGCCACCAGCAGAGACACAGGGAACTATGGCTACACCTTC
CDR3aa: CATSRDTGNYGYTF

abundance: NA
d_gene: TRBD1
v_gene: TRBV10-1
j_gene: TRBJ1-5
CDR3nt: TGCGCCAACCTCCGGGACAGGGACAATCAGCCCCAGCATTTT
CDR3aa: CANLRDRDNQPQHF

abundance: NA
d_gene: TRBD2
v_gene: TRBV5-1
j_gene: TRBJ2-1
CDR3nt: TGCGCCAGCAGCTTTTTAGCGGGGGTATACAATGAGCAGTTCTTC
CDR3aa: CASSFLAGVYNEQFF